These 29 T cell receptor beta chains share one sample of origin, sequenced in a study of OX40 agonist ivuxolimab in advanced cancers. Repertoires were generated with immunoSEQ multiplex PCR, while TCRdb's copy carries only in-frame clones and drops some. The sample lists over 55,000 clones, approximately 88% occurring once. This specimen was CD4+ or CD8+ T cells sorted from blood, taken in a trial of the OX40 agonist ivuxolimab. These receptors were taken from an adult with an advanced solid tumor such as melanoma, head and neck, liver or kidney cancer.

The chain joins TRBV9 to TRBJ1-2; TRBD1 agrees at 7 bases. CDR1 is SGDLS, CDR2 YYNGEE, per germline. With V trimmed by 0 bases and J by 7 bases, 6 bases remained unmatched. The CDR3 is 14 residues long. CDR3 nucleotides: TGTGCCAGCAGCGTAGGAGGGGGCGCCGGTGGCTACACCTTC. Translating gives CASSVGGGAGGYTF.

This clone was observed a few times. The chain recombines TRBV14 with TRBJ2-7, with TRBD1 matching over 7 bases. Trimming cost V 6 bases and J 3 bases; bases outside gene matches: 2. The CDR3 runs 12 residues. Germline CDR1 is SGHDN and CDR2 is FVKESK. CDR3 coding DNA: TGTGCCAGCAGGGGACAGAACTACGAGCAGTACTTC. Translation: CASRGQNYEQYF.

The chain recombines TRBV11-1 with TRBJ2-5; a weak D match, TRBD2 (6 bases). This CDR3 is 14 amino acids long. V was clipped by 6 bases and J by 7 bases, with 18 bases between them. Germline V gives CDR1 SGHAT, CDR2 FQDESV (reference sequence). DNA of the CDR3: TGTGCCAGCAGTGCGGCCGGGGGATCGGGGACCCAGTACTTC. Translated, it gives CASSAAGGSGTQYF.

The chain links TRBV5-8 to TRBJ2-7, with TRBD1 identical over 8 bases. J lost 0 bases, V lost 2 bases, and 4 bases had no gene match. In germline, CDR1 is SGHTS, CDR2 YDEGEE. The CDR3 runs to 15 residues. As DNA, the CDR3 is TGTGCCAGCAGCTTCACAGGGGGAAGCTCCTACGAGCAGTACGTC. Protein product: CASSFTGGSSYEQYV.

The rearrangement links TRBV5-4 to TRBJ2-7; possibly TRBD1 or TRBD2 for D (5 bases each). This CDR3 comprises 13 residues. Per the germline V gene, CDR1 is SGHNT and CDR2 is YYREEE (reference sequence). V was clipped by 2 bases and J by 5 bases, with 11 bases between them. For the CDR3, the DNA is TGTGCCAGCAGCTTTGGGGGTTCCAACGAGCAGTACGTC. Translating it yields CASSFGGSNEQYV.

The chain links TRBV11-2 to TRBJ1-2; unclear D gene. Germline V gene sequence: CDR1 SGHAT, CDR2 FQNNGV. There are 16 residues in the CDR3. V lost 0 bases and J lost 3, with 14 bases in between. DNA of the CDR3: TGTGCCAGCAGCTTAGACCCCGACGATCTGGACTATGGCTACACCTTC. It codes for CASSLDPDDLDYGYTF.

On this clone: This sample includes further DNA sequences coding for the same CDR3. V usage is TRBV7-2 and J usage is TRBJ2-3; D is ambiguous. The germline V gene encodes CDR1 SGHTA and CDR2 FQGNSA. CDR3 length: 15 amino acids. Trimming took off 1 base at V and 1 base at J, with 9 bases between the two ends. The CDR3 sequence: CASSLGVTGTDTQYF. Written as DNA, the CDR3 is TGTGCCAGCAGCTTAGGTGTGACTGGCACAGATACGCAGTATTTT.

The rearrangement joins TRBV2 to TRBJ1-2, with D uncertain. The CDR3 totals 16 residues. Trimming stripped 0 bases from V and 4 bases from J, with 15 bases between. CDR1 is SNHLY, CDR2 FYNNEI, per germline. CDR3 coding DNA: TGTGCCAGCAGTGAAGCGCGGGCACCAGAAGCCTATGGCTACACCTTC. Translated: CASSEARAPEAYGYTF.

The chain uses TRBV11-2 and TRBJ1-2; possible D gene TRBD1, 5 bases. Germline-derived CDR1 and CDR2 are SGHAT and FQNNGV. The CDR3 length is 13 residues. Trimming pared 1 base from V and 14 bases from J, leaving 17 bases between. The CDR3 nucleotides are TGTGCCAGCAGCTTAGTCGTTGGGGCCCCCGGAACCTTC. Residues: CASSLVVGAPGTF.

This clone was recorded once. The chain links TRBV5-6 to TRBJ1-5; no reliable D call. The germline gives CDR1 SGHDT, CDR2 YYEEEE. Trimming cost V 1 base and J 5 bases, with 4 bases left between them. The CDR3 spans 12 residues. The CDR3 loop is CASSLWDQPQHF. The CDR3 DNA sequence: TGTGCCAGCAGCTTGTGGGATCAGCCCCAGCATTTT.

CDR3 sequence reads: CASSIGQENTDTQYF. Written as DNA, the CDR3 is TGCGCCAGCAGCATCGGACAGGAAAACACAGATACGCAGTATTTT. The chain carries TRBV5-1 and TRBJ2-3; 7 positions match TRBD1. The CDR3 has 15 amino acids. J was trimmed by 2 bases and V by 4 bases; bases with no gene match: 7. In germline, CDR1 is SGHRS, CDR2 YFSETQ.

V is TRBV15 and J is TRBJ2-3; tentatively, D is TRBD2 (5 bases). Trimming removed 0 bases from V and 3 bases from J, with 10 bases in between. The CDR3 extends over 15 amino acids. CDR1 is LNHNV and CDR2 is YYDKDF in the germline V gene (reference sequence). The CDR3 here is CATSRDGRPTDTQYF. CDR3 sequence (DNA): TGTGCCACCAGCAGAGATGGGAGACCTACAGATACGCAGTATTTT.

This chain uses TRBV27 with TRBJ2-2; tentative D call: TRBD1 (6 bases). The V gene lost 5 bases and the J gene lost 6 bases, with 19 bases spanning the gap. This CDR3 contains 16 residues. Germline-derived CDR1 and CDR2 are MNHEY and SMNVEV (reference sequence). The CDR3 region has the DNA TGTGCCAGCAGTACCCAGAACCACTACAGGGCCGGGGAGCTGTTTTTT. Protein: CASSTQNHYRAGELFF.

The chain uses TRBV7-3 and TRBJ2-1, with D hard to call. Germline values: CDR1 SGHTA, CDR2 FQGTGA. The germline V and J ends were trimmed by 5 bases and 0 bases, with 11 bases remaining between them. CDR3 size: 15 residues. The CDR3 is CASSPDLSSYNEQFF. CDR3 DNA: TGTGCCAGCAGCCCAGACCTGAGCTCCTACAATGAGCAGTTCTTC.

The rearrangement links TRBV11-2 to TRBJ1-4; 7 bases are shared with TRBD1. The CDR3 contains 13 residues. V shed 5 bases, J shed 12 bases, and the junction held 9 bases outside the gene matches. The germline CDR1 and CDR2 sequences are SGHAT and FQNNGV. CDR3 loop: CASSPGTQGQLFF. For the CDR3, the DNA is TGTGCCAGCAGCCCGGGAACACAGGGGCAACTGTTTTTT.

This clone was seen just once. The chain couples TRBV7-6 to TRBJ2-5; possible D gene TRBD1, 6 bases. Germline assignment: CDR1 SGHVS and CDR2 FNYEAQ. V lost 5 bases to trimming and J lost 4 bases, with 17 bases between them. The CDR3 totals 15 residues. The CDR3, as DNA: TGTGCCAGCAGCCCCAGGGCAGGGGAAGGAGAGACCCAGTACTTC. Translation gives CASSPRAGEGETQYF.

CDR3 coding DNA: TGTGCCAGCAGCGAAACAGGTCCTAGGGGCATTTACGAGCAGTACGTC. Its translation: CASSETGPRGIYEQYV. The chain links TRBV6-1 to TRBJ2-7, with a weak D call TRBD1 (5 bases). Germline V gene sequence: CDR1 MNHNS, CDR2 SASEGT. The length of the CDR3 is 16 residues. Trimming stripped 6 bases from V and 4 bases from J, with 22 bases between.

The gene calls are TRBV9 and TRBJ2-3, with 7 bases identical to TRBD2. Losses at the gene ends were 4 bases for V and 1 base for J; bases not matched to a gene: 6. Germline-derived CDR1 and CDR2 are SGDLS and YYNGEE. This CDR3 is built from 15 residues. The CDR3 spells CASSLRDYRTDTQYF. The CDR3 DNA is TGTGCCAGCAGCCTCCGGGACTACCGCACAGATACGCAGTATTTT.

V is TRBV5-1 and J is TRBJ2-7; 14 positions agree with TRBD2. The CDR3 has 15 residues. V shed 4 bases and J 6 bases; nucleotides not matched to a gene: 6. Germline V gene sequence: CDR1 SGHRS, CDR2 YFSETQ. CDR3 residues: CASSPGTSGSPEQYF. The CDR3 region has the DNA TGCGCCAGCAGCCCAGGGACTAGCGGGAGCCCCGAGCAGTACTTC.

This clone was recorded once. The genes are TRBV6-5 and TRBJ2-7; TRBD2 aligns across 8 bases. CDR3 length: 15 amino acids. CDR1 MNHEY and CDR2 SVGAGI come from the germline V gene. V lost 5 bases, J lost 4 bases, and 10 bases stayed unmatched. The CDR3 here is CASSHREGLRYEQYF. CDR3 coding DNA: TGTGCCAGCAGTCATCGGGAGGGCCTCAGGTACGAGCAGTACTTC.

The chain uses TRBV4-1 and TRBJ1-1; possible D gene TRBD1, 5 bases. Germline V gene data show CDR1 as MGHRA and CDR2 as YSYEKL. Trimming cost V 1 base and J 2 bases, with 11 bases left between them. The CDR3 covers 15 residues. Here the CDR3 DNA reads TGCGCCAGCAGCCAAGGGGGGGGAGTAAACACTGAAGCTTTCTTT. Protein product: CASSQGGGVNTEAFF.

This chain joins TRBV6-5 and TRBJ1-2; D not certain. The CDR3 length is 11 residues. V gave up 6 bases and J gave up 8 bases, with 10 bases separating them. Per the germline V gene, CDR1 is MNHEY and CDR2 is SVGAGI. The CDR3 loop is CASRSLEGYTF. The CDR3 nucleotides are TGTGCCAGCAGGTCGTTGGAGGGCTACACCTTC.

The chain recombines TRBV11-2 with TRBJ2-7, with a possible D match to TRBD2 (5 bases). Trimming cost V 5 bases and J 1 base, with 9 bases left between them. The CDR3 loop spans 13 amino acids. Germline assignment: CDR1 SGHAT and CDR2 FQNNGV. The CDR3 DNA reads as TGTGCCAGCAGCCCCCGGGGATCCTACGAGCAGTACTTC. Its translation: CASSPRGSYEQYF.

This clone was recorded only once. CDR3 amino acids: CASSENRDYFLEKLFF. CDR3 coding DNA: TGTGCCAGCAGTGAGAACCGGGACTACTTTCTTGAAAAACTGTTTTTT. This chain links TRBV6-1 with TRBJ1-4, with D maybe TRBD1 (5 bases). Trimming cost V 3 bases and J 7 bases, with 18 bases left between them. This CDR3 has 16 amino acids. Germline V gene sequence: CDR1 MNHNS, CDR2 SASEGT.

This rearrangement joins TRBV7-9 to TRBJ2-1; D ambiguous. Germline CDR1 reads SEHNR; CDR2 reads FQNEAQ (reference sequence). The CDR3 has 14 residues. Trimming shortened V by 4 bases and J by 3 bases, and 10 bases separated the two germline ends. CDR3 amino acids: CASSSSWVYNEQFF. The CDR3, as DNA: TGTGCCAGCAGCTCCAGTTGGGTCTACAATGAGCAGTTCTTC. The full variable domain, in which reference TRBV7-9 and TRBJ2-1 provide the parts outside the CDR3, is DTGVSQNPRHKITKRGQNVTFRCDPISEHNRLYWYRQTLGQGPEFLTYFQNEAQLEKSRLLSDRFSAERPKGSFSTLEIQRTEQGDSAMYLCASSSSWVYNEQFFGPGTRLTVL.

The V and J genes are TRBV11-2 and TRBJ1-1; no reliable D call. The CDR3 totals 14 residues. Deletions cut 3 bases from V and 4 bases from J, with 12 bases between. Germline V gene sequence: CDR1 SGHAT, CDR2 FQNNGV. The CDR3 protein is CASSFSLGATEAFF. CDR3 sequence (DNA): TGTGCCAGCAGCTTTAGTTTGGGAGCCACTGAAGCTTTCTTT.

The CDR3 DNA reads as TGTGCCAGCAGCTTAGCTGGGCGTTCCTACAATGAGCAGTTCTTC. Translating gives CASSLAGRSYNEQFF. The chain employs TRBV7-9 and TRBJ2-1; D gene uncertain. Germline V gene data show CDR1 as SEHNR and CDR2 as FQNEAQ (reference sequence). V lost 0 bases and J 1 base, leaving 7 bases between the germline ends. The CDR3 covers 15 residues.

This clone appeared a few times. The CDR3 sequence: CASSQERGLNSPLHF. The CDR3 bases are TGCGCCAGCAGCCAAGAACGGGGGCTGAATTCACCCCTCCACTTT. This chain uses TRBV4-1 with TRBJ1-6; D might be TRBD1 (6 bases). This CDR3 region has 15 residues. The V gene's germline CDR1 is MGHRA and CDR2 YSYEKL. V was shortened by 0 bases and J by 7 bases, with 10 bases between the two germline ends.

J is TRBJ2-5 and V is TRBV7-2; D is perhaps TRBD2 (6 bases). V was cut by 4 bases and J by 13 bases, with 28 bases left in between. Per germline, CDR1 SGHTA and CDR2 FQGNSA. This CDR3 is built from 16 residues. The CDR3 loop is CASSSHPSSERPRGYF. In nucleotides, the CDR3 is TGTGCCAGCAGCTCCCATCCCTCTAGCGAGAGGCCTCGGGGGTACTTC.